This T cell receptor beta chain was observed in a study of technical replicates of blood from a handful of donors (dated by TCRdb to about 2017). The library relied on the immunoSEQ multiplex PCR assay. Imported from immuneACCESS, the table was reduced by TCRdb to in-frame sequences with V and J called. These copies leave out some clones; in studies compared against another copy, an unresolved V gene accounts for under half, and the cause of the remainder is not known. The sample contains around 58,000 clones, about 83% of them found a single time. Of the sample, about 5% is held by the ten largest clones. Trimming takes 3 bases from V and 7 bases from J, and the germline ends sit 19 bases apart. From cysteine to phenylalanine, the CDR3 is 16 amino acids long. Here the CDR3 DNA is all that survives: 48 bases in frame from base 1. The CDR1 and CDR2 encoded by the germline V gene are KGHSH and LQKENI.

For this clone: Its antigen specificity is not known. The record has no base qualities; no much larger clone is one base away.

The V and J genes are TRBV18 and TRBJ1-3; tentative D gene TRBD1, with 5 bases matching. The origin of this receptor is a human donor in good health. Some clones in this sample may be carry-over from other donors' samples. The sequencing sample was made of PBMCs. The CDR3 sequence is CASSPPLIQGANTIYF. The nucleotide sequence reads as follows: TGTGCCAGCTCACCCCCGTTGATACAAGGGGCCAACACCATATATTTT.